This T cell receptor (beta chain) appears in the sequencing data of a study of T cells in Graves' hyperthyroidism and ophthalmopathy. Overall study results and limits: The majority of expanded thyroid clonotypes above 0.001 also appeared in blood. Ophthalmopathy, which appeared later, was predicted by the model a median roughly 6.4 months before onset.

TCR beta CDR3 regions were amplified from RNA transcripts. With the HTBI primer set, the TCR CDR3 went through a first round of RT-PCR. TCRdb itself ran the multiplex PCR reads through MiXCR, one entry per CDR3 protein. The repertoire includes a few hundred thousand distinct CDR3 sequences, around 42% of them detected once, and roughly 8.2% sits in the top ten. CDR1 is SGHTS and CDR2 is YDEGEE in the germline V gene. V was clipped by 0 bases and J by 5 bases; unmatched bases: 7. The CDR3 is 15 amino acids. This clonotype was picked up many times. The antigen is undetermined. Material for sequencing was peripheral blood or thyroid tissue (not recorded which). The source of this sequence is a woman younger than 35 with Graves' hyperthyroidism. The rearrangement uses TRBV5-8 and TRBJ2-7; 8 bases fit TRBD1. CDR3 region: CASSLVGQGFDEQYF. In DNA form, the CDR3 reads TGTGCCAGCAGCTTGGTAGGACAGGGTTTCGACGAGCAGTACTTC.